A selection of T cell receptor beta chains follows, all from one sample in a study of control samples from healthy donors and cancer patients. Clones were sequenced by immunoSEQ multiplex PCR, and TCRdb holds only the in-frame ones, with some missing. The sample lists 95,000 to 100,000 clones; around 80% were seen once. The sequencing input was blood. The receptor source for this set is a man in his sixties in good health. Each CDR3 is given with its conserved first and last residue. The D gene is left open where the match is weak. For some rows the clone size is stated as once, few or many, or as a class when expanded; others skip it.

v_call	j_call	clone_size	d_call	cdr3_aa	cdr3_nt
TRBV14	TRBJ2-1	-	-	CASSHLGSGAYNEQFF	TGTGCCAGCAGCCATCTTGGATCAGGGGCCTACAATGAGCAGTTCTTC
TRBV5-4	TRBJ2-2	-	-	CASSVIGGELFF	TGTGCCAGCAGCGTTATAGGCGGGGAGCTGTTTTTT
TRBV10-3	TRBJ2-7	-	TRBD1	CAISDRKDRGLGNYEQYF	TGTGCCATCAGTGACCGAAAGGACAGGGGGCTTGGTAACTACGAGCAGTACTTC
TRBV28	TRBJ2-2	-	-	CASSANRVHTGELFF	TGTGCCAGCAGTGCGAACAGGGTTCATACCGGGGAGCTGTTTTTT
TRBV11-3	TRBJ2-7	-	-	CASSQPCFSSYEQYF	TGTGCCAGCTCTCAACCGTGTTTTAGCTCCTACGAGCAGTACTTC
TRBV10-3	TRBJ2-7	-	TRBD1	CAIRTGGPSEQYF	TGTGCCATCAGGACAGGGGGCCCTAGCGAGCAGTACTTC
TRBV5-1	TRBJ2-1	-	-	CASSLGSLNSYNEQFF	TGCGCCAGCAGCTTGGGTTCCCTTAACTCCTACAATGAGCAGTTCTTC
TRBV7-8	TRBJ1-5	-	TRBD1	CASSPEGTASQPQHF	TGTGCCAGCAGCCCCGAAGGGACAGCAAGTCAGCCCCAGCATTTT
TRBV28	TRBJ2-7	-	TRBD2	CASSSASGNTYEQYF	TGTGCCAGCAGTTCCGCGAGCGGGAATACCTACGAGCAGTACTTC
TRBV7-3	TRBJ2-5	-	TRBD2	CASSLRGGLAGFRGETQYF	TGTGCCAGCAGCTTAAGAGGTGGACTAGCGGGGTTCCGGGGGGAGACCCAGTACTTC
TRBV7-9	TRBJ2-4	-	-	CASSPRGTAKNIQYF	TGTGCCAGCAGCCCAAGGGGGACAGCCAAAAACATTCAGTACTTC
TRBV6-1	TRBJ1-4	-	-	CASSDQSEKLFF	TGTGCCAGCAGTGACCAATCAGAAAAACTGTTTTTT
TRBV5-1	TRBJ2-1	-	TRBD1	CASSSSGTEYNEQFF	TGCGCCAGCAGCTCATCCGGGACAGAGTACAATGAGCAGTTCTTC
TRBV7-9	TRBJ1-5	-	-	CASSLEDQPQHF	TGTGCCAGCAGCTTAGAGGATCAGCCCCAGCATTTT
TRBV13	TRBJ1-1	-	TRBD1	CASSLLGQENTEAFF	TGTGCCAGCAGCTTACTGGGACAGGAGAACACTGAAGCTTTCTTT
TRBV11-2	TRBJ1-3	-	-	CASSLGTGPSGNTIYF	TGTGCCAGCAGCTTAGGAACGGGACCCTCTGGAAACACCATATATTTT
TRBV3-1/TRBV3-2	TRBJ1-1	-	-	CASSQDARHLNTEAFF	TGTGCCAGCAGCCAAGATGCACGGCATCTGAACACTGAAGCTTTCTTT
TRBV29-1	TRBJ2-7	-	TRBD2	CSVGTIAGGLRSRSYEQYF	TGCAGCGTTGGAACTATAGCGGGAGGGCTCCGGAGTAGGTCCTACGAGCAGTACTTC
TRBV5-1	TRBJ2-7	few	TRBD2	CASSVGGTRAIYEQYF	TGCGCCAGCAGCGTCGGCGGGACTAGAGCTATCTACGAGCAGTACTTC
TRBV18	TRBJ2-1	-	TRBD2	CASSPPLAGGWDNEQFF	TGTGCCAGCTCACCACCCCTAGCGGGGGGGTGGGACAATGAGCAGTTCTTC
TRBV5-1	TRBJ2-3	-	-	CASSLESTQRFTDTQYF	TGCGCCAGCAGCTTGGAGTCTACACAACGTTTCACAGATACGCAGTATTTT
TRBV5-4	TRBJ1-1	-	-	CASSPAGRAQLGAFF	TGTGCCAGCAGCCCCGCCGGGAGGGCCCAACTCGGGGCTTTCTTT
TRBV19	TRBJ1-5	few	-	CASSIDRGNQPQHF	TGTGCCAGTAGTATAGATAGGGGGAATCAGCCCCAGCATTTT
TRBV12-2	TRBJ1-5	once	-	CASRLARTGACQPQHF	TGTGCAAGTCGCTTAGCCCGGACAGGGGCATGTCAGCCCCAGCATTTT
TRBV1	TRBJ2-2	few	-	CTSSEGLAGTYTGELFF	TGCACCAGCAGCGAGGGACTAGCGGGGACTTACACCGGGGAGCTGTTTTTT
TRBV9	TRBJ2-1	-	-	CASSVDWHNEQFF	TGTGCCAGCAGCGTTGATTGGCACAATGAGCAGTTCTTC